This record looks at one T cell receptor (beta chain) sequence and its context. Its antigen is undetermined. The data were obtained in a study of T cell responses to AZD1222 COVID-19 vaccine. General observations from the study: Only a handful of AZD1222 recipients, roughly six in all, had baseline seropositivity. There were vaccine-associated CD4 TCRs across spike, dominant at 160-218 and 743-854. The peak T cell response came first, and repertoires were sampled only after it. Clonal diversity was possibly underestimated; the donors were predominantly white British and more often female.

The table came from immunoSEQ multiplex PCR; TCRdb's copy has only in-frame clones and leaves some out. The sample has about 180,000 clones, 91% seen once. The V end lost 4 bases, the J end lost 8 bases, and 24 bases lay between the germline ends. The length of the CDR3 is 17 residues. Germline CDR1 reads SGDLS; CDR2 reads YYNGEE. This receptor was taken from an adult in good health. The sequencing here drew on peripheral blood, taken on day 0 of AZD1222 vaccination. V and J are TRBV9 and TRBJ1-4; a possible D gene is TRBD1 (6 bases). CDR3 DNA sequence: TGTGCCAGCAGCTCACAAGAGTCAGGGGCGACGTTGGAAAAACTGTTTTTT. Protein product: CASSSQESGATLEKLFF.